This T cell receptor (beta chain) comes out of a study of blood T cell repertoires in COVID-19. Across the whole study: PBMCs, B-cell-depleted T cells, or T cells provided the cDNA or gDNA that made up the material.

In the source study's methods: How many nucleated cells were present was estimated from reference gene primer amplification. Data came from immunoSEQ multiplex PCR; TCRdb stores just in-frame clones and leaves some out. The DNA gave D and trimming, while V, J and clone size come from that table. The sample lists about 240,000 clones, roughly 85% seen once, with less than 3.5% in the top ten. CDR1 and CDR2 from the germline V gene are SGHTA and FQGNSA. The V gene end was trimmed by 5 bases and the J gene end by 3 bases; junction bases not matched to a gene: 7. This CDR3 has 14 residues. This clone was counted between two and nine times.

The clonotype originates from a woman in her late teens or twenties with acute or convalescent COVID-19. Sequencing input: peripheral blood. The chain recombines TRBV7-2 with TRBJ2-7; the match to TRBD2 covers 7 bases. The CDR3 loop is CASSRAGKDYEQYF. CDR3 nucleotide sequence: TGTGCCAGCAGCAGAGCGGGAAAGGACTACGAGCAGTACTTC.